One and the same sample provided the 29 T cell receptor beta chains below, sequenced in a study of T-cell memory formation after mild COVID-19. Each CDR3 protein is one row after TCRdb ran MiXCR on the 5' RACE reads. There are a few hundred thousand distinct CDR3 sequences in the sample; over 8.5% occur only once, and approximately 20% lies in the top ten. What was sequenced was PBMCs or a T cell subset sorted from them (not recorded which). The source of these receptors is a young man who had mild COVID-19 (a few samples of this study predate the infection). Cell type and time point are not known.

This sequence joins TRBV7-2 and TRBJ1-1; unclear D gene. The CDR3 is made up of 12 amino acids. The V end lost 5 bases, the J end lost 3 bases, and 7 bases lay between the germline ends. Germline assignment: CDR1 SGHTA and CDR2 FQGNSA. CDR3 bases: TGTGCCAGCAGCGGGTACTACACTGAAGCTTTCTTT. It codes for CASSGYYTEAFF.

This clonotype was observed a few times. The J gene is TRBJ2-2, the V gene TRBV6-2 or TRBV6-3, with D possibly being TRBD1 or TRBD2 (6 bases each). The CDR3 runs 15 residues. V lost 0 bases, J lost 4 bases, and 9 bases lay in between. Looked up from germline, CDR1 is MNHEY and CDR2 is SVGEGT. CDR3 amino acids: CASSYSTGATGELFF. As DNA, the CDR3 is TGTGCCAGCAGTTACTCCACGGGGGCCACCGGGGAGCTGTTTTTT.

The rearrangement uses TRBV20-1 and TRBJ1-1; D unresolved. CDR1 is DFQATT, CDR2 SNEGSKA, per germline (reference sequence). V shed 3 bases and J shed 0 bases, with 8 bases lying between them. The CDR3 is 13 residues long. CDR3 sequence reads: CSASRGLNTEAFF. CDR3 DNA: TGCAGTGCTAGTCGAGGGTTGAACACTGAAGCTTTCTTT.

The CDR3: CASSQARQGARNEQFF. The CDR3 DNA reads TGCGCCAGCAGCCAAGCTCGACAGGGGGCGCGAAATGAGCAGTTCTTC. V and J are TRBV4-1 and TRBJ2-1; 10 positions agree with TRBD1. CDR3 length: 16 amino acids. Germline V gene sequence: CDR1 MGHRA, CDR2 YSYEKL. Trimming removed 1 base from V and 7 bases from J; junction bases left unmatched: 7.

In its sample, this clonotype was seen many times. This CDR3 reads CASSLLAGGAPEQFF. For the CDR3, the DNA is TGTGCCAGCAGTTTGTTAGCGGGGGGCGCTCCCGAGCAGTTCTTC. The genes are TRBV12-3 or TRBV12-4 and TRBJ2-1, with 10 nucleotides matching TRBD2. The CDR3 has 15 amino acids. The ends lost 3 bases at V and 10 bases at J; junction bases unmatched: 9.

This clonotype was counted a few times. The chain couples TRBV18 to TRBJ1-2, with 11 bases matching TRBD1. The germline gives CDR1 KGHSH, CDR2 LQKENI. This CDR3 has 14 amino acids. J gave up 8 bases and V 4 bases, and 6 bases lay outside the gene matches. The CDR3 here is CASSRGQGAEGYTF. The CDR3 DNA follows: TGTGCCAGCTCACGTGGACAGGGGGCTGAAGGCTACACCTTC.

The V gene is TRBV5-1, the J gene TRBJ2-7; 7 bases are shared with TRBD1. Germline V gene lookup returns CDR1 SGHRS and CDR2 YFSETQ. This CDR3 contains 14 residues. V gave up 2 bases and J gave up 6 bases; unmatched junction bases: 8. This chain's CDR3 is CASSLGQDQGEQYF. For the CDR3, the DNA is TGCGCCAGCAGCTTAGGACAGGATCAGGGCGAGCAGTACTTC.

The CDR3 region has the DNA TGTGCCAGCAGTTACTCGGGACTAGCAGGGGAGACCCAGTACTTC. Its protein product is CASSYSGLAGETQYF. J is TRBJ2-5 and V is TRBV6-6; 9 bases are shared with TRBD2. Losses at the gene ends were 0 bases for V and 5 bases for J; bases not matched to a gene: 4. This CDR3 contains 15 residues. CDR1 and CDR2 (germline): MNHNY, SVGAGI (reference sequence).

This rearrangement joins TRBV9 to TRBJ1-1; 8 positions match TRBD1. Trimming removed 0 bases from V and 1 base from J; junction bases left unmatched: 2. CDR1 and CDR2 from the germline V gene are SGDLS and YYNGEE. This CDR3 has 15 amino acids. CDR3 in amino acids: CASSVVGQGNTEAFF. CDR3 in DNA: TGTGCCAGCAGCGTAGTAGGACAGGGGAACACTGAAGCTTTCTTT.

This clonotype was seen a few times. V is TRBV2 and J is TRBJ2-3, with D hard to call. The CDR3 is made up of 12 amino acids. In germline, CDR1 is SNHLY, CDR2 FYNNEI. V lost 8 bases to trimming and J lost 8 bases, with 14 bases between them. DNA of the CDR3: TGTGCCAGCGAGTTTTTTTCGCGTACGCAGTATTTT. Its protein product is CASEFFSRTQYF.

This clonotype has a count of ten or more. The chain employs TRBV2 and TRBJ1-5; D unresolved. The CDR3 extends over 15 amino acids. Trimming shortened V by 5 bases and J by 0 bases, and 11 bases separated the two germline ends. In germline, CDR1 is SNHLY, CDR2 FYNNEI. The CDR3 sequence is CASSKSTVSNQPQHF. In DNA form, the CDR3 reads TGTGCCAGCAGTAAGAGTACGGTTAGCAATCAGCCCCAGCATTTT.

A few counts support this clonotype. The V gene is TRBV19, the J gene TRBJ1-5; D possibly corresponds to TRBD1 (5 bases). The germline V gene has CDR1 LNHDA and CDR2 SQIVND (reference sequence). The V end lost 0 bases, the J end lost 5 bases, and 11 bases lay between the germline ends. The CDR3 is made up of 15 amino acids. The CDR3 coding sequence is TGTGCCAGTAGTATAGAGGCAGGGTATGATCAGCCCCAGCATTTT. Translating gives CASSIEAGYDQPQHF.

This clonotype was seen a handful of times. This chain connects TRBV11-2 to TRBJ2-2; no definite D call. Germline V gene data show CDR1 as SGHAT and CDR2 as FQNNGV. The CDR3 is 13 residues long. Trimming took off 5 bases at V and 2 bases at J, with 6 bases between the two ends. The CDR3 is CASSEQNTGELFF. In nucleotides, the CDR3 is TGTGCCAGCAGCGAACAAAACACCGGGGAGCTGTTTTTT.

This clonotype has a handful of counts. This chain connects TRBV7-2 to TRBJ1-2; 9 nucleotides match TRBD1. Germline V lookup: CDR1 SGHTA, CDR2 FQGNSA. The V gene end was trimmed by 3 bases and the J gene end by 5 bases; junction bases not matched to a gene: 4. The CDR3 spans 14 residues. The CDR3 is CASSFTGGTYGYTF. CDR3 DNA: TGTGCCAGCAGCTTTACAGGGGGCACATATGGCTACACCTTC.

In its sample, this clonotype was seen a few times. This chain links TRBV19 with TRBJ1-5; possibly TRBD1 for D (6 bases). CDR1 and CDR2 (germline): LNHDA, SQIVND (reference sequence). This CDR3 region has 13 residues. Written as DNA, the CDR3 is TGTGCTGGTGGGTACAGGGGCAATCAGCCCCAGCATTTT. This sequence encodes CAGGYRGNQPQHF.

This clonotype was recorded at least ten times. The CDR3 nucleotides are TGCGCCAGCAGCCCCAGACTGGGGGGGCAGGAGACCCAGTACTTC. This sequence encodes CASSPRLGGQETQYF. The V call is TRBV4-3, the J call TRBJ2-5; D is perhaps TRBD2 (7 bases). Trimming cost V 4 bases and J 5 bases, with 17 bases left between them. This CDR3 has 15 amino acids. Looked up from germline, CDR1 is LGHNA and CDR2 is YSLEER.

CDR3 DNA: TGTGCCAGCAGTTACTCGATTTACAGGGATACCGGGGAGCTGTTTTTT. It specifies CASSYSIYRDTGELFF. The chain combines TRBV6-5 with TRBJ2-2; D possibly corresponds to TRBD1 (6 bases). Trimming took off 0 bases at V and 5 bases at J, with 13 bases between the two ends. CDR3 length: 16 residues. Germline V gene sequence: CDR1 MNHEY, CDR2 SVGAGI.

This clonotype was recorded many times. This rearrangement joins TRBV10-3 to TRBJ2-1; D is possibly TRBD1 or TRBD2 (5 bases each). Germline CDR1 ENHRY, CDR2 SYGVKD. The length of the CDR3 is 16 residues. Trimming left V 6 bases short and J 3 bases short, with 18 bases between. The CDR3 nucleotides are TGTGCCATCAGCAGCCGGGGCCGCTCCCTCTACAATGAGCAGTTCTTC. Translated, it gives CAISSRGRSLYNEQFF.

CDR3 residues: CASTQGRVNEQFF. The CDR3 DNA reads TGTGCCAGCACACAGGGCAGGGTGAATGAGCAGTTCTTC. The rearrangement joins TRBV6-5 to TRBJ2-1; maybe TRBD1 (6 bases). CDR1 MNHEY and CDR2 SVGAGI come from the germline V gene. The V gene lost 7 bases and the J gene lost 7 bases, with 14 bases spanning the gap. The CDR3 spans 13 residues.

This clonotype was seen only a few times. The CDR3 DNA is TGTGCCAGCAGCGCCGGGGGAGTCACAGATACGCAGTATTTT. Its translation: CASSAGGVTDTQYF. V gene TRBV6-6 combines with J gene TRBJ2-3; weak D call: TRBD2 (6 bases). Trimming stripped 6 bases from V and 2 bases from J, with 12 bases between. CDR3 length: 14 residues. The germline V gene encodes CDR1 MNHNY and CDR2 SVGAGI (reference sequence).

The table lists this clonotype with many counts. The chain has TRBV15 and TRBJ2-1; 10 positions agree with TRBD2. Per the germline V gene, CDR1 is LNHNV and CDR2 is YYDKDF (reference sequence). The CDR3 length is 16 residues. Trimming at V came to 1 base and at J to 6 bases, leaving 6 bases not matched to a gene. The CDR3 DNA follows: TGTGCCACCAGCAGAGGGGACACTAGCGGGGCCAATGAGCAGTTCTTC. Translation: CATSRGDTSGANEQFF.

This clonotype was seen many times. The chain joins TRBV30 to TRBJ2-2; D call uncertain. Trimming left V 0 bases short and J 4 bases short, with 6 bases between. The CDR3 covers 13 residues. Germline V gene sequence: CDR1 GTSNPN, CDR2 SVGIG (reference sequence). Here the CDR3 DNA reads TGTGCCTGGAGTGTAGTAAGCACCGGGGAGCTGTTTTTT. It codes for CAWSVVSTGELFF.

This clonotype was detected many times. The V and J genes are TRBV7-2 and TRBJ2-1; tentatively, D is TRBD2 (6 bases). This CDR3 spans 17 amino acids. V lost 2 bases to trimming and J lost 0 bases, with 14 bases between them. Per the germline V gene, CDR1 is SGHTA and CDR2 is FQGNSA. CDR3 loop: CASSLSFSGSSYNEQFF. Here the CDR3 DNA reads TGTGCCAGCAGCTTAAGTTTTAGCGGAAGCTCCTACAATGAGCAGTTCTTC. Full variable domain (outside the CDR3, taken from reference TRBV7-2 and TRBJ2-1): GAGVSQSPSNKVTEKGKDVELRCDPISGHTALYWYRQSLGQGLEFLIYFQGNSAPDKSGLPSDRFSAERTGGSVSTLTIQRTQQEDSAVYLCASSLSFSGSSYNEQFFGPGTRLTVL.

This clonotype came up a few times. The chain combines TRBV5-1 with TRBJ2-1, with 12 bases fitting TRBD2. The CDR3 is made up of 21 amino acids. V gave up 4 bases and J gave up 0 bases; unmatched junction bases: 17. The germline V gene has CDR1 SGHRS and CDR2 YFSETQ. Here the CDR3 DNA reads TGCGCCAGCAGCCCTAGCGGGGGGGCCCCAGGGGAAGCGAGCTCCTACAATGAGCAGTTCTTC. It encodes CASSPSGGAPGEASSYNEQFF.

The V and J genes are TRBV3-1 and TRBJ2-3; unclear D gene. Germline assignment: CDR1 LGHDT and CDR2 YNNKEL (reference sequence). V was pared by 5 bases and J by 4 bases, with 13 bases between. The CDR3 runs 14 residues. The CDR3 DNA is TGTGCCAGCAGCGATCGGGCCGCTTCAGATACGCAGTATTTT. This sequence encodes CASSDRAASDTQYF.

This clonotype has a handful of counts. The chain is built from TRBV10-1 and TRBJ2-1, with 8 bases aligning to TRBD1. The CDR3 contains 13 residues. Germline V gene lookup returns CDR1 WNHNN and CDR2 SYGVQD (reference sequence). V was pared by 2 bases and J by 6 bases, with 0 bases of the junction left unmatched. CDR3 region: CASSEDRGNEQFF. The CDR3 bases are TGCGCCAGCAGTGAGGACAGGGGCAATGAGCAGTTCTTC.

This clonotype has a handful of counts. V is TRBV23-1 and J is TRBJ2-7; a possible D gene is TRBD2 (6 bases). TRBV23-1 is treated as an ORF (open reading frame) with a function not yet certain. Trimming took 11 bases from V and 2 from J, leaving 19 bases between them. This CDR3 is 14 amino acids long. The CDR3 reads CAGLLRDGAYEQYF. CDR3 coding DNA: TGCGCCGGACTTCTGCGGGACGGAGCCTACGAGCAGTACTTC.

The chain couples TRBV7-9 to TRBJ2-1, with D unclear. This CDR3 spans 13 amino acids. The germline V gene has CDR1 SEHNR and CDR2 FQNEAQ (reference sequence). Trimming took off 5 bases at V and 7 bases at J, with 12 bases between the two ends. CDR3 sequence (DNA): TGTGCCAGCAGCCCAAATCATGGGAATGAGCAGTTCTTC. Translating it yields CASSPNHGNEQFF.

This chain joins TRBV6-5 and TRBJ1-5; 7 nucleotides line up with TRBD1. V was pared by 6 bases and J by 8 bases, with 7 bases of the junction left unmatched. The length of the CDR3 is 13 residues. Germline V gene data show CDR1 as MNHEY and CDR2 as SVGAGI. CDR3 bases: TGTGCCAGCAGGAGACAGGGCTTGGAGCCCCAGCATTTT. Translation: CASRRQGLEPQHF.